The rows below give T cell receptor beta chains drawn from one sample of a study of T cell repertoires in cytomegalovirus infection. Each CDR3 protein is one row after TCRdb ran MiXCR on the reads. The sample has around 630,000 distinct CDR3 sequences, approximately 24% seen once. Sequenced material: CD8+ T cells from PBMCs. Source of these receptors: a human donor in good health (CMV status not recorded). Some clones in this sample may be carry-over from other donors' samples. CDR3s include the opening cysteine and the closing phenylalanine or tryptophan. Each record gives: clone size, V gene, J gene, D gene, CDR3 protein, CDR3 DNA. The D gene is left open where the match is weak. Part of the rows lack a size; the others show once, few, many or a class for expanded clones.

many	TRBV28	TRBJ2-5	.	CASSLGLVETQYF	TGTGCCAGCAGTTTAGGGCTTGTGGAGACCCAGTACTTC
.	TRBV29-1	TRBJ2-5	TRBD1	CSVEDRDRGQQETQYF	TGCAGCGTTGAAGATCGGGACAGGGGGCAACAAGAGACCCAGTACTTC
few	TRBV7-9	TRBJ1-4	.	CASSPVTGPLNEKLFF	TGTGCCAGCAGCCCCGTTACCGGACCTCTTAATGAAAAACTGTTTTTT
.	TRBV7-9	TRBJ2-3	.	CASSSKAFSTDTQYF	TGTGCCAGCAGTTCAAAGGCGTTTAGCACAGATACGCAGTATTTT
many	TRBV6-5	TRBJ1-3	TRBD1	CASSLTGQISGNTIYF	TGTGCCAGCAGCTTAACGGGACAGATCTCTGGAAACACCATATATTTT
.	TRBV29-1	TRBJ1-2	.	CSVEHGGAYGYTF	TGCAGCGTTGAGCACGGGGGCGCCTATGGCTACACCTTC
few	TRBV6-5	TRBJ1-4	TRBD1	CASSTGTDGPGRGEKLFF	TGTGCCAGCAGTACCGGGACAGATGGTCCCGGTCGAGGTGAAAAACTGTTTTTT
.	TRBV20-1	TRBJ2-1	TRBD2	CSALTSGGVSYNEQFF	TGCAGTGCTTTGACTAGCGGGGGGGTTTCCTACAATGAGCAGTTCTTC
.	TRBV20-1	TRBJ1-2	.	CSTGPQGYTF	TGCAGTACAGGCCCACAGGGCTACACCTTC
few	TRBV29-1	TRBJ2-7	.	CSVRSYEQYF	TGCAGCGTTCGGTCCTACGAGCAGTACTTC
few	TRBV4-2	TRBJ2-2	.	CASSHLGTGNTGELFF	TGTGCCAGCAGCCACCTTGGGACTGGGAACACCGGGGAGCTGTTTTTT
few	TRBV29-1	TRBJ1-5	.	CSVRDSPSNQPQHF	TGCAGCGTTAGGGACTCTCCTAGCAATCAGCCCCAGCATTTT
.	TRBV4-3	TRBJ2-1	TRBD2	CASSQGLAGSSYNEQFF	TGCGCCAGCAGCCAAGGACTAGCGGGGAGCTCCTACAATGAGCAGTTCTTC
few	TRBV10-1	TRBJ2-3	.	CASSDPDYHTQYF	TGCGCCAGCAGTGACCCGGACTACCATACGCAGTATTTT
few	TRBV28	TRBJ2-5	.	CASRPTGYLGETQYF	TGTGCCAGCAGGCCCACAGGGTACCTCGGTGAGACCCAGTACTTC
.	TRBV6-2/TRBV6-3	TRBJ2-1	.	CASSLRWEQFF	TGTGCCAGCAGCCTCAGATGGGAGCAGTTCTTC
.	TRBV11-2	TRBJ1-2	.	CASSPPDRFDGYTF	TGTGCCAGCAGCCCCCCGGACAGATTCGACGGCTACACCTTC
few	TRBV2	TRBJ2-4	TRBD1	CASIQYGTEGNIQYF	TGTGCCAGCATCCAATACGGGACAGAAGGAAACATTCAGTACTTC
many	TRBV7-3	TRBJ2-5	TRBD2	CASSQLAGGRNQETQYF	TGTGCCAGCAGCCAACTAGCGGGGGGGCGTAACCAAGAGACCCAGTACTTC
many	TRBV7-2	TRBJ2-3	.	CASSFGDGFLRDTQYF	TGTGCCAGCAGCTTCGGGGACGGCTTCCTCCGCGATACGCAGTATTTT
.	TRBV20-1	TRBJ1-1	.	CSAPPMVRDGNTEAFF	TGCAGTGCTCCACCAATGGTCAGGGACGGGAACACTGAAGCTTTCTTT
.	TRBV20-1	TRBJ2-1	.	CSASQGLDSYNEQFF	TGCAGTGCTAGCCAGGGCTTGGATTCCTACAATGAGCAGTTCTTC
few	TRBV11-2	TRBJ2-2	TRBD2	CASSLPSGGYAGELFF	TGTGCCAGCAGCTTACCCAGCGGGGGGTACGCCGGGGAGCTGTTTTTT
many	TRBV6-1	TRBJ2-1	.	CASRERSGSFPTGQFF	TGTGCCAGCAGAGAACGATCCGGGAGCTTCCCAACGGGGCAGTTCTTC
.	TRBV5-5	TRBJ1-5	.	CASSLSDNQPQHF	TGTGCCAGCAGCTTGTCAGACAATCAGCCCCAGCATTTT
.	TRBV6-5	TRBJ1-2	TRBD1	CASSYGQGIGYTF	TGTGCCAGCAGTTACGGACAGGGGATTGGCTACACCTTC
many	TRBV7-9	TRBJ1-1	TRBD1	CASEVPGQQAFF	TGTGCCAGCGAAGTCCCGGGACAGCAAGCTTTCTTT
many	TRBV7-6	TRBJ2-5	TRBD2	CASSQSGGPRETQYF	TGTGCCAGCAGCCAGAGCGGGGGGCCGCGGGAGACCCAGTACTTC
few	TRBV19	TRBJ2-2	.	CASSTTDNTGELFF	TGTGCCAGTAGTACAACAGACAACACCGGGGAGCTGTTTTTT
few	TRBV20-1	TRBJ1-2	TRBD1	CSARVGGGDPYGYTF	TGCAGTGCTAGAGTGGGAGGGGGCGACCCCTATGGCTACACCTTC
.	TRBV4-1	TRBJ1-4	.	CASSQGTQELNEKLFF	TGCGCCAGCAGCCAAGGAACACAGGAGCTAAATGAAAAACTGTTTTTT
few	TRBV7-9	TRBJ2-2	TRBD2	CASSLTGTRASGELFF	TGTGCCAGCAGCTTAACCGGGACTAGGGCGTCCGGGGAGCTGTTTTTT
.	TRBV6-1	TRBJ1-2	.	CASSAGAEPGYTF	TGTGCCAGCAGTGCAGGGGCTGAGCCTGGCTACACCTTC
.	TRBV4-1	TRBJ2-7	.	CASSQSPGRTLYEQYF	TGCGCCAGCAGCCAATCCCCGGGACGGACCCTCTACGAGCAGTACTTC
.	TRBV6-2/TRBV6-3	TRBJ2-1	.	CASSYGVAGIWNEQFF	TGTGCCAGCAGTTACGGCGTGGCGGGGATCTGGAATGAGCAGTTCTTC
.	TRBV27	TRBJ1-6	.	CASRKGWNSPLHF	TGTGCCAGCAGGAAGGGGTGGAATTCACCCCTCCACTTT
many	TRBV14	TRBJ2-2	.	CASSLRQGRAGELFF	TGTGCCAGCAGCCTCCGACAGGGGAGGGCCGGGGAGCTGTTTTTT
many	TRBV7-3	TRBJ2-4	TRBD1	CASSETGDIQYF	TGTGCCAGCAGCGAAACAGGGGACATTCAGTACTTC
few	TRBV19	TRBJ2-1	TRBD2	CASALAGGPNEQFF	TGTGCCAGTGCTCTAGCGGGGGGGCCCAATGAGCAGTTCTTC
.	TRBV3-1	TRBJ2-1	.	CASSQDTSISSYNEQFF	TGTGCCAGCAGCCAAGATACTAGCATCAGCTCCTACAATGAGCAGTTCTTC
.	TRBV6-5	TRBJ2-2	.	CASSYRENTGELFF	TGTGCCAGCAGTTACCGGGAAAACACCGGGGAGCTGTTTTTT
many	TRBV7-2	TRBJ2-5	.	CASSPFWGIETQYF	TGTGCCAGCAGCCCCTTTTGGGGGATCGAGACCCAGTACTTC
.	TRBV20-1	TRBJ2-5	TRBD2	CSAREYRTSGGSQETQYF	TGCAGTGCTAGAGAGTACCGGACTAGCGGGGGGTCCCAAGAGACCCAGTACTTC
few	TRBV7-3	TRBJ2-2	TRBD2	CASSSLGGLAGVFTGELFF	TGTGCCAGCAGCAGCCTAGGGGGGCTAGCGGGGGTGTTCACCGGGGAGCTGTTTTTT
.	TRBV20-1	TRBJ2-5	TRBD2	CSARPIAGRVGGTQYF	TGCAGTGCAAGACCTATAGCGGGGCGCGTCGGAGGGACCCAGTACTTC
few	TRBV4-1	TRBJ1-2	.	CASSQASAEVGYGYTF	TGCGCCAGCAGCCAAGCCTCTGCTGAGGTTGGGTATGGCTACACCTTC